This T cell receptor beta chain was found in a study of OX40 agonist ivuxolimab in advanced cancers. Study-wide results and limits: By week 6 at 0.1 to 3.0 mg/kg, blood CD4+ and CD8+ T cells had expanded clonally. Antigen specificity was not determined for the expanded peripheral T cells.

CDR1 is MNHEY and CDR2 is SMNVEV in the germline V gene (reference sequence). The CDR3 runs to 14 residues. Trimming removed 6 bases from V and 1 base from J; junction bases left unmatched: 5. This clone showed up just once. What it binds is not known. This table comes from immunoSEQ multiplex PCR, and its TCRdb copy is limited to in-frame clones, with some not included. The table records about 18,000 clones, approximately 85% of them present only once. The chain uses TRBV27 and TRBJ2-5; 7 bases align to TRBD2. This sample comprised CD4+ or CD8+ T cells sorted from blood, obtained in a trial of the OX40 agonist ivuxolimab. The clonotype comes from an adult with an advanced solid tumor such as melanoma, head and neck, liver or kidney cancer. The CDR3 spells CASRGIAGQETQYF. CDR3 bases: TGTGCCAGCAGAGGGATAGCGGGCCAAGAGACCCAGTACTTC.